This T cell receptor beta chain was documented in a study of OX40 agonist ivuxolimab in advanced cancers. Assay: immunoSEQ multiplex PCR; the TCRdb copy retains only in-frame clones and omits some. The sample records about 48,000 clones, 70% to 90% being singletons. Per germline, CDR1 LNHDA and CDR2 SQIVND (reference sequence). The CDR3 is 17 residues long. V dropped 0 bases and J dropped 0 bases, with 13 bases sitting between them. The chain combines TRBV19 with TRBJ2-3; D unresolved. This material consisted of CD4+ or CD8+ T cells sorted from blood, taken in a trial of the OX40 agonist ivuxolimab. This receptor was obtained from an adult with an advanced solid tumor such as melanoma, head and neck, liver or kidney cancer. The CDR3 coding sequence is TGTGCCAGTAGTATAGATCTTCCGAGACGAAGCACAGATACGCAGTATTTT. Amino acid sequence: CASSIDLPRRSTDTQYF.